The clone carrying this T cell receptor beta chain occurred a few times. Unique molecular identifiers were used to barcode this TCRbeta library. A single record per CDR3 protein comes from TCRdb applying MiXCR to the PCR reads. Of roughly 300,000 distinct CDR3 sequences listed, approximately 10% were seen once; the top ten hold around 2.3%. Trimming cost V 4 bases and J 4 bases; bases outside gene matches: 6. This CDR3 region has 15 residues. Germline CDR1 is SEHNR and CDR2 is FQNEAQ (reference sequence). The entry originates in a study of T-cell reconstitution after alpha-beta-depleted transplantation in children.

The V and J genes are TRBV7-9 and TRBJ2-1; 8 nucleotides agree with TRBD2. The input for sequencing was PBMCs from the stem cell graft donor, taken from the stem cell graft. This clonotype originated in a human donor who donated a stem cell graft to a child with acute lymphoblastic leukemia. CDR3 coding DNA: TGTGCCAGCAGCTCGTTGCGGGAGGCTTACAATGAGCAGTTCTTC. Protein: CASSSLREAYNEQFF.